This section outlines one T cell receptor (beta chain) sequence together with its context. Assay used: immunoSEQ multiplex PCR; TCRdb lists only in-frame clones, some missing. The sample lists 100,000 to 150,000 clones, roughly 90% seen once, with 4% to 5% in the top ten. Recruited during active infection, patients (from Seattle) were subsequently followed longitudinally. The sample belongs to a study of blood T cell repertoires in COVID-19. The wider study: Acute and convalescent COVID-19 specimens originated in the United States, Italy and Spain. T cells, B-cell-depleted T cells, or PBMCs provided the cDNA or gDNA that served as material.

Sequencing input: peripheral blood. This clonotype originated in a man in his 60s with COVID-19, enrolled during active disease.

The CDR3 DNA follows: TGTGCCAGCAGTTTATCAACGGGACAAAACACAGATACGCAGTATTTT. Protein sequence: CASSLSTGQNTDTQYF. The rearrangement uses TRBV27 and TRBJ2-3; a weak D match, TRBD1 (6 bases). This CDR3 spans 16 amino acids. The V gene's germline CDR1 is MNHEY and CDR2 SMNVEV (reference sequence). The V end was cut by 0 bases, the J end by 2 bases, with 12 bases between.